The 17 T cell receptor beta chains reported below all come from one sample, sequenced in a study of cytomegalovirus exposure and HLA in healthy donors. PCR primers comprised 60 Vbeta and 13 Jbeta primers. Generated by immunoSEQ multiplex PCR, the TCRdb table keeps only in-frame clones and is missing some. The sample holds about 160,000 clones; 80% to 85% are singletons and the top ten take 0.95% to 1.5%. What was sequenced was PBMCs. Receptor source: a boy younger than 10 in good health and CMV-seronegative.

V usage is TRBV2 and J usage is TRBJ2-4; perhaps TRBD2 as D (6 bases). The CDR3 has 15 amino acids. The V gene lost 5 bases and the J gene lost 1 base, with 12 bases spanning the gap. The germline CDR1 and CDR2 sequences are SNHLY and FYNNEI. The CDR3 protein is CASSLGSTAKNIQYF. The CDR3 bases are TGTGCCAGCAGTCTCGGGAGTACGGCCAAAAACATTCAGTACTTC.

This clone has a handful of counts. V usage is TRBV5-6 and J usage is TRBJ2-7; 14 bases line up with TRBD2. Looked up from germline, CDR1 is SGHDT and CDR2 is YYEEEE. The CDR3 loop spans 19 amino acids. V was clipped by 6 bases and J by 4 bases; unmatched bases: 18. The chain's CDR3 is CASTPLRTGLAGVGYEQYF. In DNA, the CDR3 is TGTGCCAGCACCCCTCTCAGGACGGGACTAGCGGGAGTAGGTTACGAGCAGTACTTC.

The CDR3 coding sequence is TGTGCCAGCAGAGGTGGGACAGCTAACACTGAAGCTTTCTTT. It is translated as CASRGGTANTEAFF. The V gene is TRBV6-1, the J gene TRBJ1-1, with 7 bases lining up with TRBD1. The J segment lost 2 bases and the V segment lost 6 bases, leaving 6 bases of the junction unmatched. Germline CDR1 MNHNS, CDR2 SASEGT. The CDR3 extends over 14 amino acids.

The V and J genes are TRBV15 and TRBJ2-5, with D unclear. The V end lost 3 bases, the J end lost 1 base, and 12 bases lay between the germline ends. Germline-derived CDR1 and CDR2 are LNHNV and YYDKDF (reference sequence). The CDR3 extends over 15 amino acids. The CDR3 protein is CATSSHRRGQETQYF. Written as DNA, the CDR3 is TGTGCCACCAGCAGTCACCGACGAGGCCAAGAGACCCAGTACTTC.

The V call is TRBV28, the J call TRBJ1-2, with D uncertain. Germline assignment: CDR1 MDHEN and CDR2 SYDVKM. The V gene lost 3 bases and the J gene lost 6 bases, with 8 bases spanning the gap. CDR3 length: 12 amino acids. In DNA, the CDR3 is TGTGCCAGCAGTTTGAGGCCAGATGGCTACACCTTC. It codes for CASSLRPDGYTF.

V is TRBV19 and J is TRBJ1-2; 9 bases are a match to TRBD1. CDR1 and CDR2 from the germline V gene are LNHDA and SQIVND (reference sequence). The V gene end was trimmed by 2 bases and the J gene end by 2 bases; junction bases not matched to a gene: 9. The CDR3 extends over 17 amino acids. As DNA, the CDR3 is TGTGCCAGTAGTATACTGCCGGGACAGGGATCAAACTATGGCTACACCTTC. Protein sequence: CASSILPGQGSNYGYTF.

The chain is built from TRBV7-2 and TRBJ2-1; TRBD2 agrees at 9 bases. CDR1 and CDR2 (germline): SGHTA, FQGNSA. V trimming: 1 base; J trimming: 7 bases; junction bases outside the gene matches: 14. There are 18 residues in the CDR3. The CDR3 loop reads CASSLGGVAGVVENEQFF. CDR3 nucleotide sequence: TGTGCCAGCAGCTTAGGAGGCGTAGCGGGAGTCGTTGAGAATGAGCAGTTCTTC.

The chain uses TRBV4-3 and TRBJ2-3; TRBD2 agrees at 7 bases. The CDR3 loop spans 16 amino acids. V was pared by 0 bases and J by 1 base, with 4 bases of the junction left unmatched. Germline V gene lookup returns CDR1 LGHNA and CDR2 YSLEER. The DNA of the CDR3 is TGCGCCAGCAGCCAAGATCTCCTAGCGGGCACAGATACGCAGTATTTT. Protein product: CASSQDLLAGTDTQYF.

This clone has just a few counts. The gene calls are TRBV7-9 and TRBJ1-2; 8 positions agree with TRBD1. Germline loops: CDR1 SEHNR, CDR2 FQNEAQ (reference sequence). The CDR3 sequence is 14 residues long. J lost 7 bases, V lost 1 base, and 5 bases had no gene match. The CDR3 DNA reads TGTGCCAGCAGCTTAGTGGGTCAGGGGGCTGGCTACACCTTC. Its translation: CASSLVGQGAGYTF.

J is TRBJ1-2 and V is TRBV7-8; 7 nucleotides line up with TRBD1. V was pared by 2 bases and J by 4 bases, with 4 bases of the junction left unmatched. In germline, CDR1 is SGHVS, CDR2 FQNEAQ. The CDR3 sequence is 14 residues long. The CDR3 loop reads CASSLTGDPYGYTF. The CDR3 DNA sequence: TGTGCCAGCAGCTTAACAGGGGATCCCTATGGCTACACCTTC.

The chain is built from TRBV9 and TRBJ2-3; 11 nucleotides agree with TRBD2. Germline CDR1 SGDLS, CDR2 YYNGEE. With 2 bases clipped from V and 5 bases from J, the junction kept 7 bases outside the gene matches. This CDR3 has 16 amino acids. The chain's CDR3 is CASSVIAGGLLDTQYF. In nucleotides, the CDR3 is TGTGCCAGCAGCGTCATAGCGGGGGGGTTGCTAGATACGCAGTATTTT. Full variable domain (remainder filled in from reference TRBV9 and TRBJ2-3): DSGVTQTPKHLITATGQRVTLRCSPRSGDLSVYWYQQSLDQGLQFLIQYYNGEERAKGNILERFSAQQFPDLHSELNLSSLELGDSALYFCASSVIAGGLLDTQYFGPGTRLTVL.

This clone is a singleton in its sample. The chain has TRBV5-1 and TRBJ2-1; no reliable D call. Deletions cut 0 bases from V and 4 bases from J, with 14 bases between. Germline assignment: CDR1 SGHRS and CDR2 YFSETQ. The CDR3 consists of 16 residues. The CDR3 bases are TGCGCCAGCAGCTTGGGACGGAGTTACCTATACAATGAGCAGTTCTTC. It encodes CASSLGRSYLYNEQFF.

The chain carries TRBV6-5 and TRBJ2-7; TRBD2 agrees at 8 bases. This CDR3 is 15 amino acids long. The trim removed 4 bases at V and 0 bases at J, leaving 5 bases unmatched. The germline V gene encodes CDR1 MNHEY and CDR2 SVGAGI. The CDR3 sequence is CASSSPGLGSYEQYF. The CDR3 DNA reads TGTGCCAGCAGTTCCCCGGGACTAGGCTCCTACGAGCAGTACTTC.

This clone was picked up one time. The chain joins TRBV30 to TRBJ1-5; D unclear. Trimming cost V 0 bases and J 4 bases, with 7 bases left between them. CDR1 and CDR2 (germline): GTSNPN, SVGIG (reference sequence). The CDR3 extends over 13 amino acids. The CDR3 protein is CAWSVQLNQPQHF. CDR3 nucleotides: TGTGCCTGGAGTGTACAGCTTAATCAGCCCCAGCATTTT.

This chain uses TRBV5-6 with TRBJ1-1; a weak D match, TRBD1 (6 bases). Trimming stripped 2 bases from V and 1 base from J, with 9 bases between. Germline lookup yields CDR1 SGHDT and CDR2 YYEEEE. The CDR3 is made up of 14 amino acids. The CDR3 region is CASSFLGGNTEAFF. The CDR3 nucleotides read TGTGCCAGCAGCTTCTTAGGGGGGAACACTGAAGCTTTCTTT.

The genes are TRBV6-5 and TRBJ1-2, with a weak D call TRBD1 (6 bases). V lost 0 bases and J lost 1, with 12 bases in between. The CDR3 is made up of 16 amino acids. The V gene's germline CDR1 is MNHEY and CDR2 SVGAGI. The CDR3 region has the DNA TGTGCCAGCAGTTACTCCCAGGGGTCGGGTAACTATGGCTACACCTTC. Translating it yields CASSYSQGSGNYGYTF.

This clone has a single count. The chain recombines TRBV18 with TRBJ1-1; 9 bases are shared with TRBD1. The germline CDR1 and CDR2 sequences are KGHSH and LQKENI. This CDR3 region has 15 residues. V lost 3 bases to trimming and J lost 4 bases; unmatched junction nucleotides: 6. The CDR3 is CASSPATGGGTEAFF. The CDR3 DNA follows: TGTGCCAGCTCACCGGCGACAGGGGGTGGCACTGAAGCTTTCTTT.